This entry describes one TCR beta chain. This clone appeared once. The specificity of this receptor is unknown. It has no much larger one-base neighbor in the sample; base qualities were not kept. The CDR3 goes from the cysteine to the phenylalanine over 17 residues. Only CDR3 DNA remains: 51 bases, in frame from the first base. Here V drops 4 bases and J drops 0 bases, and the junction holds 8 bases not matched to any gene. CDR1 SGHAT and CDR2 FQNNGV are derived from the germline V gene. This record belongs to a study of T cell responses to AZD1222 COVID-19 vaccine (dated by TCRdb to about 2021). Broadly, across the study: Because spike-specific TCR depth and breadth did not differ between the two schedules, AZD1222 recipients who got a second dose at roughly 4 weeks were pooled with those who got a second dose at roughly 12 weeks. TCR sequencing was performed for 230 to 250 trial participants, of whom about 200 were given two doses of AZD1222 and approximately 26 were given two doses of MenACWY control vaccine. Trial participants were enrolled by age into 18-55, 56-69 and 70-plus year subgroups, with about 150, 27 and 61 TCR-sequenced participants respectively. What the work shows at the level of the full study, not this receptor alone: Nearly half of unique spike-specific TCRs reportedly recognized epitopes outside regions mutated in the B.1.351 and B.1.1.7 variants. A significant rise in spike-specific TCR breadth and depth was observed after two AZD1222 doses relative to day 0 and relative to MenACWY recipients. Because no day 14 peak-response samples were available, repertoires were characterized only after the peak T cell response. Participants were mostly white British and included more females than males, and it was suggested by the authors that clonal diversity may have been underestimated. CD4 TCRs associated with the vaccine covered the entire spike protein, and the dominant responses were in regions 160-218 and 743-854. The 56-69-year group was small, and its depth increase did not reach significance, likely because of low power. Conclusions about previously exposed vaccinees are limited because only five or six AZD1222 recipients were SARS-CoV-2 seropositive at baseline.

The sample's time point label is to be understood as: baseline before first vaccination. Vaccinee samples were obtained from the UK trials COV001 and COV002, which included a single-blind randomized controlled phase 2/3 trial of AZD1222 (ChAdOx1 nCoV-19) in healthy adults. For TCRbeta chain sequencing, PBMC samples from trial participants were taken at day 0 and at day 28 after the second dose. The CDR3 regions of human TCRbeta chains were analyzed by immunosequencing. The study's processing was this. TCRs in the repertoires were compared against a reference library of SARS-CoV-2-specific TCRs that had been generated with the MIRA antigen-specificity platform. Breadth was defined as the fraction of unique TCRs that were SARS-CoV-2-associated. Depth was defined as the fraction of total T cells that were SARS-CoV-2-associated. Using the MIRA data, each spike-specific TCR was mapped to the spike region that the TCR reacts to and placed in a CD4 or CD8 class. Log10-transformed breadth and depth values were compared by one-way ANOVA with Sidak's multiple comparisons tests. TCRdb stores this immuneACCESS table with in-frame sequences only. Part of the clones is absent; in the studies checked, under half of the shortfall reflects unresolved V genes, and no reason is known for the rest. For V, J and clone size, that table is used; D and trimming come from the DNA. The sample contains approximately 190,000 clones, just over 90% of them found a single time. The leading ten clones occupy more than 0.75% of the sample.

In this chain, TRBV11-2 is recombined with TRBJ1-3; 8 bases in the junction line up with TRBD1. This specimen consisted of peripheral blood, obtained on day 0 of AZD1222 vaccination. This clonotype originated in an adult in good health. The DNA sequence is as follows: TGTGCCAGCAGCTCCCTCGGGACAGGTTCCTCTGGAAACACCATATATTTT. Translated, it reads CASSSLGTGSSGNTIYF.